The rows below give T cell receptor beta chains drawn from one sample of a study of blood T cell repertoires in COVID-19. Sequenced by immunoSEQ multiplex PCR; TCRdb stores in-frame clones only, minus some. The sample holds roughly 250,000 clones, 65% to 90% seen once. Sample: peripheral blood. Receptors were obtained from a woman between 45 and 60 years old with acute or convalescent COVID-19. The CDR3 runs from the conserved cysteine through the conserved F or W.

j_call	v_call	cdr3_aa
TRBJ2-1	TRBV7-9	CASSDGTSAARNEQFF
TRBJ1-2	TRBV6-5	CASRENGGYTF
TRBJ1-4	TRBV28	CASSAGLSLFF
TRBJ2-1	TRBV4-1	CASSQDPNRGSHNEQFF
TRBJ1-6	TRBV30	CAWNWSPTSPLHF
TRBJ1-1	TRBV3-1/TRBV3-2	CASSQVRGNTEAFF
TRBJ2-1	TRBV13	CASSNQGGSGNEQFF
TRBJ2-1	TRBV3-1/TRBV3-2	CASSPGQGRDEQFF
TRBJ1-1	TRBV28	CASSLASRGRGAFF
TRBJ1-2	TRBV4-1	CASSQVQTFGYTF
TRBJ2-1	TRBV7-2	CASSQRDRKYNEQFF
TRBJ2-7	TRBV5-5	CASSPIAGLYEQYF
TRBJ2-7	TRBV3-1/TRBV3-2	CASSPGFEGYEQYF
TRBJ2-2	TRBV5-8	CASSWGTGGTGELFF
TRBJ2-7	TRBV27	CASSLYGGGPSYEQYF
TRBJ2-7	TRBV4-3	CASSQDEGSYEQYF
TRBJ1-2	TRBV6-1	CASSERDRGDGYTF
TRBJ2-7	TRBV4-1	CASSQVGAFPYEQYF
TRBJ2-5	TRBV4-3	CASSQERRGLETQYF
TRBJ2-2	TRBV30	CAFPGMERNTGELFF
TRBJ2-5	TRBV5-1	CASTLETQYF
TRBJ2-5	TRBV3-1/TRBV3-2	CASSHMAVKETQYF
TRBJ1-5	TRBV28	CASASGARQPQHF
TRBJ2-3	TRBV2	CASRDSPTDTQYF
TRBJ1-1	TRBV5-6	CASSVVLNTEAFF
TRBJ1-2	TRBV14	CASGQDLETVAGYTF
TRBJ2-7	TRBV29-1	CSVVSLRYEQYF
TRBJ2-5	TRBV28	CASSLETGATQYF
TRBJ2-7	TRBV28	CASSPSGRTYEQYF
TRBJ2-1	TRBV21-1	CASSKDPGLATYEQFF
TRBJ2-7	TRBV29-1	CSVVGGSSYEQYF
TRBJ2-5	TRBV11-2	CASSSLASQETQYF
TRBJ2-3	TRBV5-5	CASSLVVDTQYF
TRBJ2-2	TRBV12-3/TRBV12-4	CASTLPRGGELFF
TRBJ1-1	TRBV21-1	CASRLTGGTEAFF
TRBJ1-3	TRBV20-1	CSATSGNTIYF
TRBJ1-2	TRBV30	CAWSPPGTGVAYGYTF
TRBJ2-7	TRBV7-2	CASSLTGGGGLYEQYF
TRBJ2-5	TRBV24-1	CATAGGAQETQYF
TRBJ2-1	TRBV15	CATSRDPLAANEQFF
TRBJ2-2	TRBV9	CASSVLSGELFF
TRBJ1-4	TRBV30	CAWRDRGPEKLFF
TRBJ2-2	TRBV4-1	CASSQTPGYDTGELFF
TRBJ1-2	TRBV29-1	CSAVADYGYTF
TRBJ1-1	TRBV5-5	CASTRSWTANTEAFF
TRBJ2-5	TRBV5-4	CASSLQGQLETQYF